The 4 T cell receptor beta chains listed next were all sequenced from one sample in a study of T-cell reconstitution after alpha-beta-depleted transplantation in children. Preparing the TCRbeta library involved the use of unique molecular identifiers. TCRdb analysed the PCR reads with MiXCR anew, one entry per CDR3 protein. The table includes hundreds of thousands of distinct CDR3 sequences, around a sixth detected once. This specimen consisted of PBMCs from the stem cell graft donor, obtained from the stem cell graft. These receptors were taken from a human donor who donated a stem cell graft to a child with acute myeloid leukemia.

This clonotype occurred a few times. This chain joins TRBV7-6 and TRBJ2-1; D unclear. CDR1 and CDR2 (germline): SGHVS, FNYEAQ. The CDR3 totals 16 residues. The V end was cut by 1 base, the J end by 5 bases, with 15 bases between. In nucleotides, the CDR3 is TGTGCCAGCAGCTTAGACTCAGGACCCCCCAACAATGAGCAGTTCTTC. Encoded protein: CASSLDSGPPNNEQFF.

This clonotype was detected many times. The rearrangement links TRBV21-1 to TRBJ2-3; the listed D gene, TRBD1, was not tested against the DNA. TRBV21-1 is labeled a pseudogene. CDR3 length: 17 amino acids. CDR3 in DNA: TGTGCCAGCAGCATAATAAGGAGGCAGGGTGAGGCAGATACGCAGTATTTT. Amino acid sequence: CASSIIRRQGEADTQYF.

This clonotype was picked up a small number of times. The J gene is TRBJ1-1, the V gene TRBV12-3 or TRBV12-4; 9 bases agree with TRBD1. The V and J ends lost 1 base and 1 base, in that order; junction bases with no gene match: 10. The CDR3 extends over 18 amino acids. CDR3 loop: CASSLVVGTGIPNTEAFF. CDR3 nucleotide sequence: TGTGCCAGCAGTTTAGTGGTGGGGACAGGGATACCGAACACTGAAGCTTTCTTT.

This clonotype occurred a few times. The gene calls are TRBV9 and TRBJ2-2; D ambiguous. The CDR3 spans 13 residues. The V end lost 0 bases, the J end lost 5 bases, and 5 bases lay between the germline ends. Germline V CDR1 and CDR2: SGDLS, YYNGEE. The CDR3 here is CASSVGSTGELFF. CDR3 nucleotides: TGTGCCAGCAGCGTAGGGAGTACCGGGGAGCTGTTTTTT.